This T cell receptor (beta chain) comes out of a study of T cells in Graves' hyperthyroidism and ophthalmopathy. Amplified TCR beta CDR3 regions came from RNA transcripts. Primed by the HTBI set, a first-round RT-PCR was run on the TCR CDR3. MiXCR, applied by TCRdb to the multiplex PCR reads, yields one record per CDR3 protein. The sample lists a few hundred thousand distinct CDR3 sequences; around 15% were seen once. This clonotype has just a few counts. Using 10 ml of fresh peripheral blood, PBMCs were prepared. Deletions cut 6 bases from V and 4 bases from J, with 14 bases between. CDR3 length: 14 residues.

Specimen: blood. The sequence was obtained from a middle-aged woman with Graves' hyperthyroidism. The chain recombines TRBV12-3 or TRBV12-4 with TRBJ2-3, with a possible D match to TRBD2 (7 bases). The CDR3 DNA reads TGTGCCAGCAGGGAGGGAGGGGGGCCAGATACGCAGTATTTT. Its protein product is CASREGGGPDTQYF.